What follows are 23 T cell receptor beta chains derived from one specimen sequenced in a study of OX40 agonist ivuxolimab in advanced cancers. Sequencing used immunoSEQ multiplex PCR; TCRdb keeps in-frame clones, though not all of them. Of about 19,000 clones detected, roughly 91% appear once; the ten largest clones hold 49%. Sequenced here: CD4+ or CD8+ T cells sorted from blood, sampled in a trial of the OX40 agonist ivuxolimab. These receptors were taken from an adult with an advanced solid tumor such as melanoma, head and neck, liver or kidney cancer.

The genes are TRBV27 and TRBJ2-2; possible D gene TRBD1, 6 bases. Germline lookup yields CDR1 MNHEY and CDR2 SMNVEV (reference sequence). With 3 bases removed from V and 5 bases from J, the gap between germline ends came to 10 bases. This CDR3 comprises 14 residues. The chain's CDR3 is CASSLQGPTGELFF. The CDR3 DNA is TGTGCCAGCAGTTTGCAGGGGCCTACCGGGGAGCTGTTTTTT.

The chain joins TRBV27 to TRBJ1-4; D perhaps matches TRBD1 (6 bases). The CDR3 sequence is 15 residues long. Trimming cost V 6 bases and J 1 base, with 12 bases left between them. Per germline, CDR1 MNHEY and CDR2 SMNVEV (reference sequence). The CDR3 region is CASSWGQGTNEKLFF. The CDR3 coding sequence is TGTGCCAGCAGCTGGGGGCAGGGAACTAATGAAAAACTGTTTTTT.

V and J are TRBV5-3 and TRBJ1-5; D not resolved. TRBV5-3 is assigned to the ORF class and has an uncertain function. Between the trimmed V and J ends, which lost 2 bases and 2 bases, there was a span of 20 bases. The CDR3 has 18 amino acids. The CDR3 sequence: CARSFFGLEYEGNQPQHF. The CDR3 bases are TGTGCCAGAAGCTTTTTCGGATTGGAGTATGAGGGCAATCAGCCCCAGCATTTT.

The chain joins TRBV27 to TRBJ1-1, with D perhaps TRBD1 (6 bases). Germline V gene lookup returns CDR1 MNHEY and CDR2 SMNVEV (reference sequence). CDR3 size: 13 residues. The V gene lost 2 bases and the J gene lost 4 bases, with 8 bases spanning the gap. CDR3: CASSLAGATEAFF. CDR3 sequence (DNA): TGTGCCAGCAGTTTAGCAGGGGCCACTGAAGCTTTCTTT.

The chain combines TRBV27 with TRBJ2-4; 7 bases match TRBD1. This CDR3 has 15 amino acids. CDR1 and CDR2 from the germline V gene are MNHEY and SMNVEV (reference sequence). V was clipped by 6 bases and J by 2 bases; unmatched bases: 7. In DNA, the CDR3 is TGTGCCAGCAGAATGACAGGGTTTTCCAAAAACATTCAGTACTTC. Protein: CASRMTGFSKNIQYF.

This chain links TRBV27 with TRBJ2-7; D unresolved. The germline V and J ends were trimmed by 0 bases and 2 bases, with 8 bases remaining between them. Germline CDR1 MNHEY, CDR2 SMNVEV (reference sequence). This CDR3 comprises 14 residues. The CDR3 coding sequence is TGTGCCAGCAGTTTATCCGGCCTTGCCTACGAGCAGTACTTC. Its translation: CASSLSGLAYEQYF.

The chain uses TRBV9 and TRBJ2-2; a possible D gene is TRBD2 (7 bases). Germline values: CDR1 SGDLS, CDR2 YYNGEE. The CDR3 totals 18 residues. V lost 2 bases, J lost 4 bases, and 21 bases lay in between. The CDR3 DNA sequence: TGTGCCAGCAGCGTCCTAAATGGGAGGGGGTCTAGCACCGGGGAGCTGTTTTTT. It is translated as CASSVLNGRGSSTGELFF.

The J gene is TRBJ2-1, the V gene TRBV2; D is perhaps TRBD2 (5 bases). The germline CDR1 and CDR2 sequences are SNHLY and FYNNEI. This CDR3 spans 16 amino acids. The V gene lost 5 bases and the J gene lost 0 bases, with 14 bases spanning the gap. CDR3 in DNA: TGTGCCAGCAGTATCTCGCGGGCGGTCTCCTACAATGAGCAGTTCTTC. Its protein product is CASSISRAVSYNEQFF.

The chain uses TRBV5-5 and TRBJ1-2; possibly TRBD1 for D (6 bases). The length of the CDR3 is 16 residues. The V end lost 4 bases, the J end lost 2 bases, and 18 bases lay between the germline ends. Germline V gene lookup returns CDR1 SGHKS and CDR2 YYEKEE (reference sequence). The CDR3 reads CASSPQGQGTNYGYTF. In DNA form, the CDR3 reads TGTGCCAGCAGCCCGCAGGGCCAGGGGACCAACTATGGCTACACCTTC. Full variable domain (remainder filled in from reference TRBV5-5 and TRBJ1-2): DAGVTQSPTHLIKTRGQQVTLRCSPISGHKSVSWYQQVLGQGPQFIFQYYEKEERGRGNFPDRFSARQFPNYSSELNVNALLLGDSALYLCASSPQGQGTNYGYTFGSGTRLTVV.

J is TRBJ2-7 and V is TRBV5-6, with 9 bases matching TRBD2. Germline V gives CDR1 SGHDT, CDR2 YYEEEE. V lost 4 bases and J lost 6; bases outside the gene matches: 14. This CDR3 comprises 16 residues. For the CDR3, the DNA is TGTGCCAGCAGCCCCCGCTTGGGCGGGAGGGCCCCCGAGCAGTACTTC. Encoded protein: CASSPRLGGRAPEQYF.

This clone was seen only a few times. The chain links TRBV6-4 to TRBJ1-1; maybe TRBD1 (5 bases). The CDR3 contains 14 residues. Germline CDR1 MRHNA, CDR2 SNTAGT. The ends were cut back, 3 bases at V and 0 bases at J, with 8 bases in the middle. The CDR3 loop reads CASSERGMNTEAFF. Here the CDR3 DNA reads TGTGCCAGCAGTGAGCGGGGCATGAACACTGAAGCTTTCTTT.

The chain recombines TRBV6-6 with TRBJ1-5, with D hard to call. Germline CDR1 is MNHNY and CDR2 is SVGAGI (reference sequence). V was shortened by 2 bases and J by 2 bases, with 4 bases between the two germline ends. This CDR3 has 13 amino acids. DNA for the CDR3: TGTGCCAGCAGTTACCCGGGCAATCAGCCCCAGCATTTT. This sequence encodes CASSYPGNQPQHF.

The chain couples TRBV6-6 to TRBJ2-1; TRBD2 agrees at 7 bases. The germline V gene encodes CDR1 MNHNY and CDR2 SVGAGI (reference sequence). This CDR3 comprises 14 residues. With 5 bases clipped from V and 4 bases from J, the junction kept 5 bases outside the gene matches. DNA for the CDR3: TGTGCCAGCAGTCGAGCGGGAAGATACAATGAGCAGTTCTTC. Amino acid sequence: CASSRAGRYNEQFF.

The chain joins TRBV28 to TRBJ2-1; TRBD1 might be the D (5 bases). V lost 2 bases and J lost 0, with 14 bases in between. Germline CDR1 and CDR2: MDHEN and SYDVKM. CDR3 size: 17 residues. For the CDR3, the DNA is TGTGCCAGCAGTTTAGCAGGGCCCGATGACTCCTACAATGAGCAGTTCTTC. It translates to CASSLAGPDDSYNEQFF. Using reference TRBV28 and TRBJ2-1 for the parts outside the CDR3, the full variable domain is DVKVTQSSRYLVKRTGEKVFLECVQDMDHENMFWYRQDPGLGLRLIYFSYDVKMKEKGDIPEGYSVSREKKERFSLILESASTNQTSMYLCASSLAGPDDSYNEQFFGPGTRLTVL.

The V call is TRBV11-3, the J call TRBJ1-4, with a possible D match to TRBD1 (5 bases). The CDR3 contains 14 residues. V lost 3 bases to trimming and J lost 5 bases, with 10 bases between them. CDR1 SGHNT and CDR2 YENEEA come from the germline V gene. The CDR3 DNA sequence: TGTGCCAGCAGCTTCGGCAGGGAGAATGAAAAACTGTTTTTT. Amino acids: CASSFGRENEKLFF.

The V call is TRBV29-1, the J call TRBJ1-4; D gene uncertain. V was clipped by 6 bases and J by 0 bases, with 5 bases between them. Germline V gene data show CDR1 as SQVTM and CDR2 as ANQGSEA. The CDR3 covers 12 residues. The CDR3 region is CSVRSTNEKLFF. The CDR3, as DNA: TGCAGCGTCCGGTCAACTAATGAAAAACTGTTTTTT.

This clone has just one count. The V gene is TRBV19, the J gene TRBJ2-3; perhaps TRBD2 as D (7 bases). V dropped 1 base and J dropped 2 bases, with 10 bases sitting between them. Germline loops: CDR1 LNHDA, CDR2 SQIVND (reference sequence). This CDR3 has 15 residues. CDR3 protein: CASSIVGGDTDTQYF. In nucleotides, the CDR3 is TGTGCCAGTAGTATAGTAGGGGGGGACACAGATACGCAGTATTTT.

This chain links TRBV9 with TRBJ2-7, with 7 bases lining up with TRBD2. CDR1 and CDR2 (germline): SGDLS, YYNGEE. The CDR3 runs to 15 residues. V lost 0 bases and J lost 0; bases outside the gene matches: 3. CDR3 protein: CASSVGPGGSYEQYF. CDR3 nucleotide sequence: TGTGCCAGCAGCGTAGGCCCGGGGGGCTCCTACGAGCAGTACTTC.

The chain combines TRBV2 with TRBJ2-1; 8 bases fit TRBD1. This CDR3 is 10 amino acids long. J was trimmed by 10 bases and V by 8 bases; bases with no gene match: 1. CDR1 is SNHLY and CDR2 is FYNNEI in the germline V gene. CDR3 sequence: CASRQGEQFF. CDR3 coding DNA: TGTGCCAGCCGACAGGGGGAGCAGTTCTTC.

In its sample, this clone was seen once. CDR3 loop: CASSAGLATDEQFF. For the CDR3, the DNA is TGTGCCAGCTCAGCGGGACTAGCGACGGATGAGCAGTTCTTC. The V and J genes are TRBV18 and TRBJ2-1; 10 positions agree with TRBD2. V shed 5 bases, J shed 8 bases, and the junction held 6 bases outside the gene matches. The CDR3 consists of 14 residues. Germline values: CDR1 KGHSH, CDR2 LQKENI.

The chain couples TRBV19 to TRBJ2-1, with D maybe TRBD2 (6 bases). V gave up 7 bases and J gave up 4 bases, with 8 bases separating them. There are 12 residues in the CDR3. CDR1 is LNHDA, CDR2 SQIVND, per germline (reference sequence). The CDR3 DNA sequence: TGTGCCAGTACGAGCGGGTACAATGAGCAGTTCTTC. This codes for CASTSGYNEQFF.

The chain combines TRBV4-3 with TRBJ2-3; possibly TRBD1 for D (5 bases). V lost 0 bases to trimming and J lost 0 bases, with 10 bases between them. Germline CDR1 LGHNA, CDR2 YSLEER. The CDR3 loop spans 16 amino acids. CDR3 DNA sequence: TGCGCCAGCAGCCAAGAGGCAGGGCCTAGCACAGATACGCAGTATTTT. It yields the protein CASSQEAGPSTDTQYF.

The chain carries TRBV2 and TRBJ2-7; D might be TRBD2 (6 bases). This CDR3 has 13 amino acids. Germline-derived CDR1 and CDR2 are SNHLY and FYNNEI. V lost 6 bases and J 5 bases, leaving 14 bases between the germline ends. CDR3 residues: CASRRGGWHEQYF. The CDR3 region has the DNA TGTGCCAGCAGGAGGGGAGGATGGCACGAGCAGTACTTC.